This T cell receptor (beta chain) was identified in a study of Ad26.COV2.S vaccination and SARS-CoV-2 variants. Only in-frame clones appear in the TCRdb table, and some are missing; sequencing was by immunoSEQ multiplex PCR. The sample records about 140,000 clones, 86% being singletons. CDR3 size: 12 residues. V shed 6 bases and J 6 bases; nucleotides not matched to a gene: 4. Germline CDR1 reads SEHNR; CDR2 reads FQNEAQ (reference sequence). The sequence was collected from a human donor who had recovered from COVID-19. Material: peripheral blood, obtained after recovery from COVID-19. J is TRBJ1-1 and V is TRBV7-9; TRBD1 aligns across 7 bases. This chain's CDR3 is CASREGAAEAFF. The DNA of the CDR3 is TGTGCCAGCAGGGAGGGGGCGGCTGAAGCTTTCTTT.